This T cell receptor (beta chain) derives from a study of blood T cell repertoires in COVID-19. About the research overall: T cells, B-cell-depleted T cells, or PBMCs supplied cDNA or gDNA.

In this sample, this clone turned up a few times. Generated by immunoSEQ multiplex PCR, the TCRdb table keeps only in-frame clones and is missing some. The sample lists 100,000 to 120,000 clones, about three quarters occurring once. The sample consisted of peripheral blood. The sequence derives from a woman in her seventies with acute or convalescent COVID-19.

This chain's CDR3 is CASSFRAQTSGAYEQYF. The CDR3 nucleotides read TGTGCCAGCAGCTTCCGAGCCCAGACTAGCGGGGCCTACGAGCAGTACTTC. The chain joins TRBV7-2 to TRBJ2-7; 11 bases align to TRBD2. This CDR3 has 17 residues. Losses at the gene ends were 3 bases for V and 2 bases for J; bases not matched to a gene: 9. CDR1 and CDR2 (germline): SGHTA, FQGNSA.